The sequence of this T cell receptor beta chain was determined in a study of STAT5B mutations in CD4+ large granular lymphocyte leukemia. Study overall: Healthy donors showed HLA-associated enrichment of the CDR3 'QG' motif.

This CDR3 spans 14 amino acids. V was pared by 7 bases and J by 5 bases, with 12 bases between. CDR1 SNHLY and CDR2 FYNNEI come from the germline V gene. Details on this clone: Its antigen is undetermined.

The survey-level immunoSEQ assay was used. TCRdb's copy holds only in-frame clones and misses some; the assay was immunoSEQ multiplex PCR. Of tens of thousands of clones listed, approximately 79% are singletons. Study-wide results and limits: Without HLA matching, higher CD4+ than CD8+ T-LGLL clonality could reflect small sample size. TRBV06-family usage was enriched in top patient clones (8/27) versus controls (2/35).

The material sequenced was CD4+ T cells from blood buffy coats. The chain is built from TRBV2 and TRBJ1-6, with a weak D call TRBD1 (5 bases). The sequence came from a human donor in good health. The CDR3 DNA follows: TGTGCCAGCACCAGGGACCCAAATAATTCACCCCTCCACTTT. Residues: CASTRDPNNSPLHF.